This TCR beta chain comes out of a study of blood T cell repertoires in COVID-19. Across the whole study: Sample material is recorded as cDNA or gDNA derived from T cells, B-cell-depleted T cells, or PBMCs.

The authors' processing: Reference gene primer amplification yielded estimated nucleated cell counts. The table came from immunoSEQ multiplex PCR; TCRdb's copy has only in-frame clones and leaves some out. V and J calls and clone size follow that table, whereas D and trimming were derived from the DNA. The sample yields some 300,000 clones, around 90% seen once. The V gene's germline CDR1 is LNHDA and CDR2 SQIVND (reference sequence). This CDR3 contains 13 residues. Trimming took off 2 bases at V and 9 bases at J, with 11 bases between the two ends. The chain carries TRBV19 and TRBJ2-1, with D possibly matching TRBD2 (5 bases). The TCR comes from a man aged 18 to 30 with active or convalescent COVID-19. The material sequenced was peripheral blood. The CDR3 nucleotides are TGTGCCAGTAGTATAAGCGCCAGCGGTGAGCAGTTCTTC. Translated: CASSISASGEQFF.